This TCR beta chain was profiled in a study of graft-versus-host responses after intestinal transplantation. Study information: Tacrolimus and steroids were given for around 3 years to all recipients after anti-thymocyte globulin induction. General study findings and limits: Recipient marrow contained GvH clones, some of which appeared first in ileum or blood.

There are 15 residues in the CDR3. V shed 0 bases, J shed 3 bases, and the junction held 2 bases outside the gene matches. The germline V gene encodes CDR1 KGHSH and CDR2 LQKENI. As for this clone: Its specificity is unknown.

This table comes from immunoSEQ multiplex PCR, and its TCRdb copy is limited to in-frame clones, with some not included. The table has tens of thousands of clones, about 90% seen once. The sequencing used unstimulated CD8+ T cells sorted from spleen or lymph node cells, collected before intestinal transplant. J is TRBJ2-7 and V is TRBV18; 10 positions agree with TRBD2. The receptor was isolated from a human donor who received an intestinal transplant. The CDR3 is CASSPPASGGYEQYF. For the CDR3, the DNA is TGTGCCAGCTCACCACCGGCTAGCGGGGGCTACGAGCAGTACTTC.